Presented here are 13 T cell receptor beta chains from one specimen sequenced in a study of T cell responses to AZD1222 COVID-19 vaccine (dated by TCRdb to the early 2020s). Library construction relied on the immunoSEQ multiplex PCR assay. TCRdb carries this immuneACCESS record with in-frame sequences only. Its versions omit some clonotypes, under half of them owing to an unresolved V gene in the studies checked, with the rest unexplained. The table for this sample lists 140,000 to 150,000 clones; about 93% of them were counted only once. Together, the top ten hold 5.1% of the sample. The time point label, as the study defines it: baseline before first vaccination. The sample in question was peripheral blood, obtained on day 0 of AZD1222 vaccination. All receptors come from an adult in good health.

This chain uses TRBV3-1 (or the pseudogene TRBV3-2) with TRBJ1-5, with 9 bases fitting TRBD1. J lost 2 bases, V lost 1 base, and 0 bases had no gene match. Germline loops: CDR1 LGHDT, CDR2 YNNKEL (reference sequence). CDR3 length: 15 residues. The CDR3 here is CASSQGTGGNQPQHF. The CDR3 nucleotides read TGTGCCAGCAGCCAAGGGACAGGGGGCAATCAGCCCCAGCATTTT.

The chain employs TRBV18 and TRBJ1-2; 7 bases line up with TRBD1. Germline values: CDR1 KGHSH, CDR2 LQKENI. This CDR3 spans 13 amino acids. V trimming: 3 bases; J trimming: 2 bases; junction bases outside the gene matches: 0. The CDR3 region has the DNA TGTGCCAGCTCACCGACAGGGAACTATGGCTACACCTTC. Translated, it gives CASSPTGNYGYTF.

The J gene is TRBJ2-7, the V gene TRBV4-1; the match to TRBD1 covers 7 bases. J gave up 6 bases and V 0 bases, and 8 bases lay outside the gene matches. This CDR3 spans 15 amino acids. Germline lookup yields CDR1 MGHRA and CDR2 YSYEKL. The CDR3: CASSQELGQTSEQYF. The CDR3 nucleotides read TGCGCCAGCAGCCAAGAATTGGGACAGACGTCCGAGCAGTACTTC.

The chain recombines TRBV6-5 with TRBJ1-6; D is unresolved. V lost 6 bases, J lost 9 bases, and 15 bases lay in between. Germline loops: CDR1 MNHEY, CDR2 SVGAGI. The CDR3 spans 14 residues. The CDR3 reads CASRNSNRGSPLHF. The CDR3 DNA is TGTGCCAGCAGGAACAGTAACCGGGGTTCACCCCTCCACTTT.

V is TRBV4-1 and J is TRBJ2-1; D is unclear. Germline V gene lookup returns CDR1 MGHRA and CDR2 YSYEKL. Trimming removed 4 bases from V and 7 bases from J, with 17 bases in between. This CDR3 is 15 amino acids long. Here the CDR3 reads CASSPRKPPLNEQFF. The CDR3 DNA reads TGCGCCAGCAGCCCTAGGAAACCCCCTCTAAATGAGCAGTTCTTC.

The chain employs TRBV11-3 and TRBJ2-2; D possibly corresponds to TRBD2 (5 bases). Deletions cut 3 bases from V and 6 bases from J, with 8 bases between. CDR1 and CDR2 from the germline V gene are SGHNT and YENEEA. The CDR3 is 13 amino acids. In nucleotides, the CDR3 is TGTGCCAGCAGCTTGTCGGGGTCCGGGGAGCTGTTTTTT. Protein product: CASSLSGSGELFF.

The chain is built from TRBV5-1 and TRBJ1-2; 9 nucleotides line up with TRBD1. Germline lookup yields CDR1 SGHRS and CDR2 YFSETQ. V trimming: 3 bases; J trimming: 4 bases; junction bases outside the gene matches: 7. The CDR3 contains 15 residues. The CDR3 spells CASSYNRGLGYGYTF. CDR3 coding DNA: TGCGCCAGCAGCTACAACAGGGGGCTGGGCTATGGCTACACCTTC.

CDR3: CASSIGAENTEAFF. DNA of the CDR3: TGTGCCAGTAGTATTGGGGCTGAGAACACTGAAGCTTTCTTT. The chain uses TRBV19 and TRBJ1-1; a possible D gene is TRBD1 (5 bases). The CDR3 has 14 amino acids. Trimming took off 3 bases at V and 1 base at J, with 9 bases between the two ends. Germline V gene data show CDR1 as LNHDA and CDR2 as SQIVND (reference sequence).

This rearrangement joins TRBV10-1 to TRBJ2-1; 11 bases map to TRBD1. V lost 3 bases and J lost 7; bases outside the gene matches: 8. Germline V CDR1 and CDR2: WNHNN, SYGVQD (reference sequence). The CDR3 covers 16 residues. CDR3 coding DNA: TGCGCCAGCAGTGATAGTGGGACAGGGGGAAGGAATGAGCAGTTCTTC. This sequence encodes CASSDSGTGGRNEQFF.

V is TRBV5-1 and J is TRBJ2-7, with 9 positions matching TRBD1. Looked up from germline, CDR1 is SGHRS and CDR2 is YFSETQ. Germline trimming cut 5 bases from V and 4 bases from J; bases unmatched to any gene: 7. This CDR3 region has 14 residues. CDR3 nucleotide sequence: TGCGCCAGCAGGATGGGGACAGGGTGGTACGAGCAGTACTTC. Protein product: CASRMGTGWYEQYF.

The chain uses TRBV6-4 and TRBJ2-1; unclear D gene. The CDR3 length is 15 residues. Trimming took 5 bases from V and 5 from J, leaving 16 bases between them. The germline V gene encodes CDR1 MRHNA and CDR2 SNTAGT. The CDR3 protein is CASSRGRSSDNEQFF. The CDR3 DNA reads TGTGCCAGCAGTCGCGGACGCTCTTCGGACAATGAGCAGTTCTTC.

The rearrangement links TRBV5-4 to TRBJ1-1; 8 bases are shared with TRBD1. The germline V gene encodes CDR1 SGHNT and CDR2 YYREEE (reference sequence). There are 14 residues in the CDR3. V was clipped by 0 bases and J by 11 bases; unmatched bases: 9. The CDR3 DNA is TGTGCCAGCAGCTTGGAAGGACAGGGAAGAGGCGCTTTCTTT. It codes for CASSLEGQGRGAFF. The complete variable domain, with remaining parts taken from reference TRBV5-4 and TRBJ1-1, reads ETGVTQSPTHLIKTRGQQVTLRCSSQSGHNTVSWYQQALGQGPQFIFQYYREEENGRGNFPPRFSGLQFPNYSSELNVNALELDDSALYLCASSLEGQGRGAFFGQGTRLTVV.

The chain has TRBV6-6 and TRBJ1-4; TRBD1 matches 8 bases. Germline CDR1 and CDR2: MNHNY and SVGAGI (reference sequence). The V and J ends lost 0 bases and 5 bases, in that order; junction bases with no gene match: 5. CDR3 length equals 16 residues. This chain's CDR3 is CASSYSGQGSNEKLFF. Written as DNA, the CDR3 is TGTGCCAGCAGTTACTCCGGACAGGGTTCGAATGAAAAACTGTTTTTT.